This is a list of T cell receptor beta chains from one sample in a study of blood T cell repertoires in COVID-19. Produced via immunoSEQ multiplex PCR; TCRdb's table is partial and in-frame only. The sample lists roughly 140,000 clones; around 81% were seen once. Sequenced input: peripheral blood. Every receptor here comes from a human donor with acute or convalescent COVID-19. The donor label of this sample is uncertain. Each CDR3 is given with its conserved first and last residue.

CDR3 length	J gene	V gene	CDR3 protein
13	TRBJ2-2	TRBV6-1	CASSESIGGELFF
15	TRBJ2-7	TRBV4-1	CASSQERTVHYEQYF
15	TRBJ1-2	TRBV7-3	CASSPGQGLNYGYTF
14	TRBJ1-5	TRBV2	CASSNGQTNQPQHF
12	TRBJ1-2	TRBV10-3	CAISAGGDGYTF
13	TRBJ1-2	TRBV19	CASSTDRDYGYTF
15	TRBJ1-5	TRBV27	CASSLSGGVSQPQHF
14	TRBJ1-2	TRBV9	CASSPEDRGYGYTF
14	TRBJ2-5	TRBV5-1	CASSPGTSGETQYF
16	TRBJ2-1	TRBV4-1	CASSQEASGGKNEQFF
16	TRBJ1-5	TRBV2	CASSGQGRQSNQPQHF
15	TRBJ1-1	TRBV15	CATSREGGMNTEAFF
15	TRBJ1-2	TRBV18	CASSPRSGQGYGYTF
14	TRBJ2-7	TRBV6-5	CASSLQGTAVEQYF
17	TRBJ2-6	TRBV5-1	CASSAIQRSSGANVLTF
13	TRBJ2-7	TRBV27	CASRGGGIYEQYF
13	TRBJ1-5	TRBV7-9	CASSRTAVEPQHF
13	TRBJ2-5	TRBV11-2	CASSFDRQETQYF
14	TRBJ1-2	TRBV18	CASSDQGGDYGYTF
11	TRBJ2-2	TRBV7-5	CVRSPTGELFF
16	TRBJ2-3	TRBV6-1	CASSEARTGTRDTQYF
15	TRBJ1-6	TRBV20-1	CSASQGSGYNSPLHF
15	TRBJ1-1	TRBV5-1	CASSLTGQKNTEAFF
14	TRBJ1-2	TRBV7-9	CASSLGGQGGSYTF
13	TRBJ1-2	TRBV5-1	CASSPGQGRTNTF
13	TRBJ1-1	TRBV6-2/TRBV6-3	CASSYGNRAEAFF
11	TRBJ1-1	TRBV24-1	CATTRGTEAFF
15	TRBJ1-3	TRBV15	CATSRDGTAGNTIYF
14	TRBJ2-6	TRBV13	CASSRRGGANVLTF